A selection of T cell receptor beta chains follows, all from one sample in a study of cytomegalovirus exposure and HLA in healthy donors. Libraries were prepared by immunoSEQ multiplex PCR; TCRdb keeps only in-frame clonotypes and omits some of them. The sample's table shows approximately 110,000 clones. The sequencing input was PBMCs. These receptor sequences come from a man aged 25-40 years in good health and CMV-seronegative. Both conserved end residues are part of each CDR3. A D gene is named only where the DNA matches it firmly.

D gene	CDR3 length	J gene	V gene	CDR3 DNA	CDR3 protein
TRBD2	15	TRBJ2-3	TRBV5-6	TGTGCCAGCAGCGGACTAGCGGGAGCGGAAGATACGCAGTATTTT	CASSGLAGAEDTQYF
-	13	TRBJ1-1	TRBV11-2	TGTGCCAGCAGCTTAGATGAGTCCACTGAAGCTTTCTTT	CASSLDESTEAFF
-	12	TRBJ2-5	TRBV11-2	TGTGCCAGCAGCTTCGTGTCGGAGACCCAGTACTTC	CASSFVSETQYF
-	11	TRBJ1-1	TRBV28	TGTGCCAGCAGTTTAAGTTCGGGAGCTTTCTTT	CASSLSSGAFF
-	13	TRBJ1-4	TRBV7-2	TGTGCCAGCAGCTTACTAGCGGCTGAAAAACTGTTTTTT	CASSLLAAEKLFF
TRBD1	12	TRBJ2-7	TRBV29-1	TGCAGCGCTGGGACAGGGGTTCACGAGCAGTACTTC	CSAGTGVHEQYF
-	15	TRBJ1-5	TRBV4-1	TGCGCCAGCAGAAAAAGTGAGGTTAGCAATCAGCCCCAGCATTTT	CASRKSEVSNQPQHF
-	14	TRBJ2-7	TRBV27	TGTGCCAGCAGTTTGCGGGATCAGGGCCACGAGCAGTACTTC	CASSLRDQGHEQYF
-	14	TRBJ2-3	TRBV7-2	TGTGCCAGCAGCTTAGGTGCAGACACAGATACGCAGTATTTT	CASSLGADTDTQYF
TRBD2	17	TRBJ2-1	TRBV4-1	TGCGCCAGCAGCCAAGATACCGGACTAGCGGGATTCAATGAGCAGTTCTTC	CASSQDTGLAGFNEQFF
-	15	TRBJ1-2	TRBV19	TGTGCCAGTAGTATCAGACTGAGTCAAGACTATGGCTACACCTTC	CASSIRLSQDYGYTF
TRBD1	12	TRBJ1-1	TRBV29-1	TGCAGCGCGACAGGGGGGGACACTGAAGCTTTCTTT	CSATGGDTEAFF
TRBD2	13	TRBJ2-7	TRBV5-1	TGCGCCAGCAGCCCTAGCGGGAGAGAAGAGCAGTACTTC	CASSPSGREEQYF
-	15	TRBJ2-1	TRBV4-1	TGCGCCAGCAGCCAAGTACTCGGGAGCTACAATGAGCAGTTCTTC	CASSQVLGSYNEQFF
-	16	TRBJ2-1	TRBV10-3	TGTGCCATCAGTGATTACGGCGGAAGCTCCTACAATGAGCAGTTCTTC	CAISDYGGSSYNEQFF
-	15	TRBJ1-1	TRBV19	TGTGCCAGTAGTAAATCAACAGAAATGAACACTGAAGCTTTCTTT	CASSKSTEMNTEAFF
TRBD1	20	TRBJ1-5	TRBV6-4	TGTGCCAGCAGTGACTCACCCGGGACAGGGGGACCCCTTTGGAATCAGCCCCAGCATTTT	CASSDSPGTGGPLWNQPQHF
TRBD2	16	TRBJ2-1	TRBV4-1	TGCGCCAGCAGCCAAGGGAGTAGCGGGACTATTAATGAGCAGTTCTTC	CASSQGSSGTINEQFF
TRBD2	17	TRBJ2-1	TRBV5-6	TGTGCCAGCAGCTATCGACTAGCTGAGAGCTCCTACAATGAGCAGTTCTTC	CASSYRLAESSYNEQFF
TRBD2	17	TRBJ2-3	TRBV13	TGTGCCAGCAGCTTACAACTAGCGGGCCCAAGCACAGATACGCAGTATTTT	CASSLQLAGPSTDTQYF
TRBD1	14	TRBJ1-1	TRBV2	TGTGCCAGCAAGTCGGGACAGGCGAACACTGAAGCTTTCTTT	CASKSGQANTEAFF
-	13	TRBJ2-5	TRBV28	TGTGCCAGCAGTCCCAACGACGTCAGGGTACAGTACTTC	CASSPNDVRVQYF
TRBD2	15	TRBJ2-3	TRBV7-3	TGTGCCAGCAGCTTAGCTAGCGGGAGCGGAGATACGCAGTATTTT	CASSLASGSGDTQYF
TRBD1	15	TRBJ2-2	TRBV2	TGTGCCAGCAGTCGGACAGGGGGGAACACCGGGGAGCTGTTTTTT	CASSRTGGNTGELFF